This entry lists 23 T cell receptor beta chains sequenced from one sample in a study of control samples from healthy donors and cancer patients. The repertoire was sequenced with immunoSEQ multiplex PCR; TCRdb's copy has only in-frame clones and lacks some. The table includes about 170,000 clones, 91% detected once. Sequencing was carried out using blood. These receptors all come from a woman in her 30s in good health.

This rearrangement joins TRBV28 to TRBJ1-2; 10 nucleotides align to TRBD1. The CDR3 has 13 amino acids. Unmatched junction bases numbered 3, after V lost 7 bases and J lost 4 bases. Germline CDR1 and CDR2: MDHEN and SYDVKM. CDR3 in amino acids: CASKTGGFYGYTF. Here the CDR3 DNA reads TGTGCCAGCAAGACAGGGGGCTTCTATGGCTACACCTTC.

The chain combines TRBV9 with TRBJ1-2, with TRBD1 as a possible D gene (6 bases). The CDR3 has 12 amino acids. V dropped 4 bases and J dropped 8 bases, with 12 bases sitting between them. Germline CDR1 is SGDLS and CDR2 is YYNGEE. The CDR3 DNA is TGTGCCAGCAGCCCCCAGGGGTGGGGCTACACCTTC. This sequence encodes CASSPQGWGYTF.

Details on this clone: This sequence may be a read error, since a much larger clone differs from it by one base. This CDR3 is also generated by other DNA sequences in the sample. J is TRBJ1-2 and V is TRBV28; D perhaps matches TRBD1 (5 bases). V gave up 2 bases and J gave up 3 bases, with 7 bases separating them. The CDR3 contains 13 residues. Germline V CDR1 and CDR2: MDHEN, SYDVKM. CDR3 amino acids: CASSLGGDYGYTF. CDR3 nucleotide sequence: TGTGCCAGCAGTTTAGGGGGGGACTATGGCTACACCTTC.

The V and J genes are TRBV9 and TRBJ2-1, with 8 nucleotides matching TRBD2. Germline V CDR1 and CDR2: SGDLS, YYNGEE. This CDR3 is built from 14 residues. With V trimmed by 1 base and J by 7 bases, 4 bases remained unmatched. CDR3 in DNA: TGTGCCAGCAGCGTACAAGGCGGGAGGAATGAGCAGTTCTTC. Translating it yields CASSVQGGRNEQFF.

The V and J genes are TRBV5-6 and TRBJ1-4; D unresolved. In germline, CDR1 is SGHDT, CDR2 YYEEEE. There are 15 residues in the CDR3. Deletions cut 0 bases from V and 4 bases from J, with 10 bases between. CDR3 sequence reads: CASSLASALNEKLFF. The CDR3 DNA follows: TGTGCCAGCAGCTTGGCCAGCGCACTTAATGAAAAACTGTTTTTT.

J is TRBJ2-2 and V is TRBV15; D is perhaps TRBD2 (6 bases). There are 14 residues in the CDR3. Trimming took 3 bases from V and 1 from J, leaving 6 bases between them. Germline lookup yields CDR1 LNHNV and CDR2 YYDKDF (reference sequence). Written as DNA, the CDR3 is TGTGCCACCAGCAGGGGGGGGAACACCGGGGAGCTGTTTTTT. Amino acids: CATSRGGNTGELFF. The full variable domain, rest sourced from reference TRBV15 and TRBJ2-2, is DAMVIQNPRYQVTQFGKPVTLSCSQTLNHNVMYWYQQKSSQAPKLLFHYYDKDFNNEADTPDNFQSRRPNTSFCFLDIRSPGLGDTAMYLCATSRGGNTGELFFGEGSRLTVL.

The chain's CDR3 is CASSLAGPGANVLTF. CDR3 bases: TGTGCCAGCAGCTTAGCGGGGCCTGGGGCCAACGTCCTGACTTTC. V is TRBV7-2 and J is TRBJ2-6; TRBD1 might be the D (5 bases). CDR3 length: 15 amino acids. Trimming cost V 0 bases and J 2 bases, with 5 bases left between them. In germline, CDR1 is SGHTA, CDR2 FQGNSA.

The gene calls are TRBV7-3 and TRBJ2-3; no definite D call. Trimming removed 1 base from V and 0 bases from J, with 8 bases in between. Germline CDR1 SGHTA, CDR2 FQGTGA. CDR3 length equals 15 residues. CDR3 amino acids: CASSLMTASTDTQYF. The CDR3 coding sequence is TGTGCCAGCAGCTTAATGACGGCTAGCACAGATACGCAGTATTTT.

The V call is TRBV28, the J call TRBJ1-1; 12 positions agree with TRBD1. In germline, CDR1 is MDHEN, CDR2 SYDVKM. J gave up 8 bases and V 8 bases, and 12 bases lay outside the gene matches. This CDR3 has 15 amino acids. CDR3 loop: CASWGNPGQGAEAFF. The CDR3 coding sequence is TGTGCCAGCTGGGGAAATCCGGGACAGGGGGCCGAAGCTTTCTTT.

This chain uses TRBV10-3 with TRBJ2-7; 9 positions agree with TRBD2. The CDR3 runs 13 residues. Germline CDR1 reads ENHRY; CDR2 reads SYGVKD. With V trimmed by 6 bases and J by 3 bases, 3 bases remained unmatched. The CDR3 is CAIRPTSGYEQYF. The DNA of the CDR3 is TGTGCCATCAGGCCGACTAGCGGCTACGAGCAGTACTTC.

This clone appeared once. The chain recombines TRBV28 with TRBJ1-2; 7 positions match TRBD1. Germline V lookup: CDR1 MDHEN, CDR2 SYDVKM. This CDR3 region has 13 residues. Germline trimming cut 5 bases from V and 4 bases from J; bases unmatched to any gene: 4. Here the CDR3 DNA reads TGTGCCAGCAGTACGGACAGGCGCTATGGCTACACCTTC. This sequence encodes CASSTDRRYGYTF.

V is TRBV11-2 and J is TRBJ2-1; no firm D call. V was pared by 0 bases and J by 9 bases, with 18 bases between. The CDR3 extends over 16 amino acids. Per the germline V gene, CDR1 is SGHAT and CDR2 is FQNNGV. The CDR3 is CASSLDQRGPNSEQFF. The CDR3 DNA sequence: TGTGCCAGCAGCTTAGATCAGAGAGGCCCGAACAGTGAGCAGTTCTTC.

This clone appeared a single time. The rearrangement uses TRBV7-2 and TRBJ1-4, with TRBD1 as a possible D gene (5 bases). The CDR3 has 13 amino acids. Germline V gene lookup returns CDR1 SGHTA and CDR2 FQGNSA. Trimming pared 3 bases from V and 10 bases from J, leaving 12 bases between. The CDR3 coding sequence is TGTGCCAGCAGCTTGTCCGGAGGGACAAAACTGTTTTTT. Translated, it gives CASSLSGGTKLFF. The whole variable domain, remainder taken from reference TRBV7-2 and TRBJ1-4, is GAGVSQSPSNKVTEKGKDVELRCDPISGHTALYWYRQSLGQGLEFLIYFQGNSAPDKSGLPSDRFSAERTGGSVSTLTIQRTQQEDSAVYLCASSLSGGTKLFFGSGTQLSVL.

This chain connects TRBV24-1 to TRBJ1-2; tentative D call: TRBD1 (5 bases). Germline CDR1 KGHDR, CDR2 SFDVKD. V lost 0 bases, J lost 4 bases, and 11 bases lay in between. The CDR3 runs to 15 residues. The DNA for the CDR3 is TGTGCCACCAGTGATTTGGGGAGGGGTGGCTATGGCTACACCTTC. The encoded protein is CATSDLGRGGYGYTF.

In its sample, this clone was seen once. The CDR3 is CASSPRGGDTQYF. CDR3 in DNA: TGTGCCAGCAGTCCGCGGGGAGGAGATACGCAGTATTTT. V usage is TRBV12-3 or TRBV12-4 and J usage is TRBJ2-3; the D gene is possibly TRBD2 (6 bases). CDR3 length equals 13 residues. Trimming left V 5 bases short and J 5 bases short, with 11 bases between.

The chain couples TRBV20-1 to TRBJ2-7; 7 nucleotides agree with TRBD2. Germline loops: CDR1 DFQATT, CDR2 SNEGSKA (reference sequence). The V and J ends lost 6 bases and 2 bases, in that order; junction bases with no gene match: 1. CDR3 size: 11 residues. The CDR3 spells CSAGLAYEQYF. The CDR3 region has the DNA TGCAGTGCAGGACTAGCCTACGAGCAGTACTTC.

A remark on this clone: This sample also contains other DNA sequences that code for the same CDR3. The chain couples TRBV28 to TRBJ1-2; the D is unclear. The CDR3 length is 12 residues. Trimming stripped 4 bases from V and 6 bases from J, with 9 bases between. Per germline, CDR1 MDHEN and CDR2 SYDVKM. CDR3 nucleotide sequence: TGTGCCAGCAGTTCCCCGGGAGATGGCTACACCTTC. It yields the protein CASSSPGDGYTF.

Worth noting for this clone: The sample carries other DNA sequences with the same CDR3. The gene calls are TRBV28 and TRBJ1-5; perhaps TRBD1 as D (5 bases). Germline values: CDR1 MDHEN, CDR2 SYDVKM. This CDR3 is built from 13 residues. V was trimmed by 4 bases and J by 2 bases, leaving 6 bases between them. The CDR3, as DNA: TGTGCCAGCAGTTCGGGGGGCAATCAGCCCCAGCATTTT. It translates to CASSSGGNQPQHF. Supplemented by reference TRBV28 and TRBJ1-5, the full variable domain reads DVKVTQSSRYLVKRTGEKVFLECVQDMDHENMFWYRQDPGLGLRLIYFSYDVKMKEKGDIPEGYSVSREKKERFSLILESASTNQTSMYLCASSSGGNQPQHFGDGTRLSIL.

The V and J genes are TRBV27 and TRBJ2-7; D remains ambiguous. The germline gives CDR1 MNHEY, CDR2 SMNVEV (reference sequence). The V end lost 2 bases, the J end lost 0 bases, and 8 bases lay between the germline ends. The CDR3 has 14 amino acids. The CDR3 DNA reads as TGTGCCAGCAGTTTACACGAGAGCTCCTACGAGCAGTACTTC. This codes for CASSLHESSYEQYF.

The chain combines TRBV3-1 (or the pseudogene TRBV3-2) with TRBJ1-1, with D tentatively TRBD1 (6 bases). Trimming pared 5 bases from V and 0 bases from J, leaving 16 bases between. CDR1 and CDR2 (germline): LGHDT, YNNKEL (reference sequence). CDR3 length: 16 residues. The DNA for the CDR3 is TGTGCCAGCAGCAGAGGGGGGGGGCGGATGAACACTGAAGCTTTCTTT. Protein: CASSRGGGRMNTEAFF.

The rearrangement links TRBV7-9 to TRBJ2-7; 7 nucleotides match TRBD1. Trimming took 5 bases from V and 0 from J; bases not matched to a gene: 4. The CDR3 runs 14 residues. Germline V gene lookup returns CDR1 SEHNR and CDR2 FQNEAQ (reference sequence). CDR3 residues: CASSPGTVSYEQYF. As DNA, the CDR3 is TGTGCCAGCAGCCCCGGGACAGTCTCCTACGAGCAGTACTTC.

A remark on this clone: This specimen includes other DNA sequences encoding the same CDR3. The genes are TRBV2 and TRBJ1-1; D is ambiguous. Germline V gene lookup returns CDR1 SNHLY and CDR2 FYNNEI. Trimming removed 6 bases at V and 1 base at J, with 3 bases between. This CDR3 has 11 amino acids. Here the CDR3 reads CASRRNTEAFF. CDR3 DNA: TGTGCCAGCAGGCGGAACACTGAAGCTTTCTTT. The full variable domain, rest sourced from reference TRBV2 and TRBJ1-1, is EPEVTQTPSHQVTQMGQEVILRCVPISNHLYFYWYRQILGQKVEFLVSFYNNEISEKSEIFDDQFSVERPDGSNFTLKIRSTKLEDSAMYFCASRRNTEAFFGQGTRLTVV.

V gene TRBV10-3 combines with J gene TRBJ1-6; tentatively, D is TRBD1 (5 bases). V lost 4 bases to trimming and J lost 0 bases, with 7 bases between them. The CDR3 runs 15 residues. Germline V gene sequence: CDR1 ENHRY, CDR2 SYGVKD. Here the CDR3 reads CAISAQDSYNSPLHF. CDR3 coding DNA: TGTGCCATCAGTGCACAGGACTCCTATAATTCACCCCTCCACTTT.